Listed here are 6 T cell receptor beta chains from one sample, sequenced in a study of T cell changes during pregnancy in multiple sclerosis. Sequencing was performed with immunoSEQ multiplex PCR; in TCRdb, only in-frame clones are kept and a portion is missing. The repertoire holds about 80,000 clones, with approximately 89% as singletons. Sequences were derived from peripheral blood, sampled before pregnancy. The receptors derive from a female donor with multiple sclerosis, enrolled in a pregnancy study.

The chain links TRBV4-1 to TRBJ2-5; D call uncertain. Trimming shortened V by 0 bases and J by 1 base, and 9 bases separated the two germline ends. The CDR3 sequence is 15 residues long. Germline V gene data show CDR1 as MGHRA and CDR2 as YSYEKL. CDR3 region: CASSQDLRSQETQYF. CDR3 sequence (DNA): TGCGCCAGCAGCCAAGATCTTCGGTCCCAAGAGACCCAGTACTTC.

V gene TRBV12-5 combines with J gene TRBJ2-7; 8 bases match TRBD1. Looked up from germline, CDR1 is LGHNT and CDR2 is FRNRAP. J was trimmed by 9 bases and V by 8 bases; bases with no gene match: 3. The CDR3 sequence is 10 residues long. The CDR3 loop reads CASSRGRQYF. CDR3 bases: TGTGCTAGTTCCAGGGGGCGGCAGTACTTC.

This chain uses TRBV4-1 with TRBJ1-4; 7 nucleotides line up with TRBD1. The CDR3 consists of 15 residues. V shed 1 base, J shed 5 bases, and the junction held 4 bases outside the gene matches. Germline lookup yields CDR1 MGHRA and CDR2 YSYEKL. The CDR3 spells CASSQGQGENEKLFF. The DNA of the CDR3 is TGCGCCAGCAGCCAAGGCCAGGGGGAAAATGAAAAACTGTTTTTT.

The chain links TRBV28 to TRBJ2-5, with 9 bases lining up with TRBD2. Germline V gene data show CDR1 as MDHEN and CDR2 as SYDVKM. There are 15 residues in the CDR3. V shed 4 bases and J 4 bases; nucleotides not matched to a gene: 7. The CDR3 loop reads CASSSLAGGGETQYF. The CDR3 bases are TGTGCCAGCAGTTCCCTGGCGGGGGGGGGAGAGACCCAGTACTTC.

The CDR3 nucleotides read TGTGCCAGTACCCGGACAGGGGGTAACACCGGGGAGCTGTTTTTT. This gives the protein CASTRTGGNTGELFF. The V and J genes are TRBV19 and TRBJ2-2, with TRBD1 identical over 10 bases. Germline values: CDR1 LNHDA, CDR2 SQIVND (reference sequence). The J segment lost 2 bases and the V segment lost 7 bases, leaving 4 bases of the junction unmatched. The CDR3 loop spans 15 amino acids.

This clone was observed a single time. This CDR3 is CASSQGTQPYGYTF. The CDR3 region has the DNA TGTGCCAGCAGCCAGGGGACACAGCCCTATGGCTACACCTTC. This rearrangement joins TRBV27 to TRBJ1-2, with D perhaps matching TRBD1 (6 bases). Germline CDR1 is MNHEY and CDR2 is SMNVEV (reference sequence). This CDR3 is built from 14 residues. The V end lost 6 bases, the J end lost 4 bases, and 15 bases lay between the germline ends.